This record concerns one T cell receptor beta chain sequence. Sequencing was performed with immunoSEQ multiplex PCR; in TCRdb, only in-frame clones are kept and a portion is missing. Found here are around 200,000 clones, 75% to 90% of them singletons; the top ten hold approximately 4%. This sample was taken from a study of blood T cell repertoires in COVID-19. About the study: The cDNA or gDNA used as material had been derived from T cells, B-cell-depleted T cells, or PBMCs.

J gave up 0 bases and V 3 bases, and 5 bases lay outside the gene matches. Per the germline V gene, CDR1 is KGHSH and CDR2 is LQKENI. This CDR3 comprises 16 residues. Specimen: PBMCs or T cells enriched from blood (not recorded which). The rearrangement joins TRBV18 to TRBJ1-3, with TRBD1 identical over 7 bases. The origin of this receptor is a woman aged 25 to 45 who had been exposed to COVID-19. CDR3 region: CASSPDRTFSGNTIYF. The DNA of the CDR3 is TGTGCCAGCTCACCGGACAGGACATTCTCTGGAAACACCATATATTTT.